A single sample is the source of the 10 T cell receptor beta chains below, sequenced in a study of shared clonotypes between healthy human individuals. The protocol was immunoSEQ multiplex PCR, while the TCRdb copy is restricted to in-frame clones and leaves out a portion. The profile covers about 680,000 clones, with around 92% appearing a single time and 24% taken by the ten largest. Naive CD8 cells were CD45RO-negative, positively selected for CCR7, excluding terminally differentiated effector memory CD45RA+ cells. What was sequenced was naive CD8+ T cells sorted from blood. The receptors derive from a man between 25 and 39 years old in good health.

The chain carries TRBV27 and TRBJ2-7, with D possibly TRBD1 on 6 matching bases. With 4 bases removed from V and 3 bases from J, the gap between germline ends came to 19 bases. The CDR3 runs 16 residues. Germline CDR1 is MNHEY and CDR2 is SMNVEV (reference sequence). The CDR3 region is CASSSLFGGADYEQYF. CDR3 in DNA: TGTGCCAGCAGTTCCCTTTTTGGGGGCGCCGACTACGAGCAGTACTTC.

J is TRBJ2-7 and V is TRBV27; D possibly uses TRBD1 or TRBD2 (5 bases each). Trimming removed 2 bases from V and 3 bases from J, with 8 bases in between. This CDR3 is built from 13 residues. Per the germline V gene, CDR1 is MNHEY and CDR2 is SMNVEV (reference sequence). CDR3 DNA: TGTGCCAGCAGTTTACGGGACGGCTACGAGCAGTACTTC. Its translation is CASSLRDGYEQYF.

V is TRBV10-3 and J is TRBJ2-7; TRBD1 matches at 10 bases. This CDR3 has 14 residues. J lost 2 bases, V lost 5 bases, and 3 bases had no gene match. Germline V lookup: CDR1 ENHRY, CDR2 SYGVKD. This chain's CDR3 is CAISPGTGAYEQYF. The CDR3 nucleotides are TGTGCCATCAGTCCCGGGACAGGGGCCTACGAGCAGTACTTC.

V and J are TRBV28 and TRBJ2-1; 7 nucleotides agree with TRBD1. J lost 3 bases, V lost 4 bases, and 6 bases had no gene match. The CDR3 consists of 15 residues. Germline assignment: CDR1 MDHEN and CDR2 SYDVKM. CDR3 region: CASSSLGQIYNEQFF. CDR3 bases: TGTGCCAGCAGTTCCCTGGGACAGATCTACAATGAGCAGTTCTTC.

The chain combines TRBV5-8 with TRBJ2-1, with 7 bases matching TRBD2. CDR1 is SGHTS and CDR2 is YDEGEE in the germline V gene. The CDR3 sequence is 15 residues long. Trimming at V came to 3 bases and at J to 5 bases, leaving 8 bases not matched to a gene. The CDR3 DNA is TGTGCCAGCAGCTCAAGCGGGGAGCAAAACAATGAGCAGTTCTTC. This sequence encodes CASSSSGEQNNEQFF. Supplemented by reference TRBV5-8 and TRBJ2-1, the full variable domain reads EAGVTQSPTHLIKTRGQQATLRCSPISGHTSVYWYQQALGLGLQFLLWYDEGEERNRGNFPPRFSGRQFPNYSSELNVNALELEDSALYLCASSSSGEQNNEQFFGPGTRLTVL.

This CDR3 reads CASASLNTEAFF. CDR3 bases: TGTGCATCGGCGAGCTTGAACACTGAAGCTTTCTTT. The V call is TRBV13, the J call TRBJ1-1; no definite D call. Germline CDR1 reads PRHDT; CDR2 reads FYEKMQ (reference sequence). The length of the CDR3 is 12 residues.

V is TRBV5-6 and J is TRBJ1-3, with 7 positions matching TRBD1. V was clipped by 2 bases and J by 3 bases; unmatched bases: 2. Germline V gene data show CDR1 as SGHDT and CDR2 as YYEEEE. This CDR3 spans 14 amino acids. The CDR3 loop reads CASSLQGYGNTIYF. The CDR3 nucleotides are TGTGCCAGCAGCTTACAGGGGTATGGAAACACCATATATTTT.

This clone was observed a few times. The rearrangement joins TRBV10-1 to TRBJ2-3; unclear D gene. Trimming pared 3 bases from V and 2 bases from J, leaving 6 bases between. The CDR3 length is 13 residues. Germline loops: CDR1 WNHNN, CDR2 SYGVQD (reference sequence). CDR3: CASSDVATDTQYF. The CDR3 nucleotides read TGCGCCAGCAGTGACGTGGCCACAGATACGCAGTATTTT.

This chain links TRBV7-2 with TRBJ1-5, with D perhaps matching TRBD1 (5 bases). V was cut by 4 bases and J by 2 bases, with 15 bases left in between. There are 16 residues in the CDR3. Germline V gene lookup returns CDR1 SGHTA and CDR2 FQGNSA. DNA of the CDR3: TGTGCCAGCAGCTCCCGGGGACCTTTGGGCAATCAGCCCCAGCATTTT. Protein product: CASSSRGPLGNQPQHF.

The chain's CDR3 is CAWSVRLAGGAEQFF. Written as DNA, the CDR3 is TGTGCCTGGAGTGTGAGACTAGCGGGAGGAGCTGAGCAGTTCTTC. This chain connects TRBV30 to TRBJ2-1; 13 nucleotides agree with TRBD2. V dropped 0 bases and J dropped 9; count of bases not matched to a gene: 5. CDR3 length: 15 amino acids. CDR1 GTSNPN and CDR2 SVGIG come from the germline V gene (reference sequence).